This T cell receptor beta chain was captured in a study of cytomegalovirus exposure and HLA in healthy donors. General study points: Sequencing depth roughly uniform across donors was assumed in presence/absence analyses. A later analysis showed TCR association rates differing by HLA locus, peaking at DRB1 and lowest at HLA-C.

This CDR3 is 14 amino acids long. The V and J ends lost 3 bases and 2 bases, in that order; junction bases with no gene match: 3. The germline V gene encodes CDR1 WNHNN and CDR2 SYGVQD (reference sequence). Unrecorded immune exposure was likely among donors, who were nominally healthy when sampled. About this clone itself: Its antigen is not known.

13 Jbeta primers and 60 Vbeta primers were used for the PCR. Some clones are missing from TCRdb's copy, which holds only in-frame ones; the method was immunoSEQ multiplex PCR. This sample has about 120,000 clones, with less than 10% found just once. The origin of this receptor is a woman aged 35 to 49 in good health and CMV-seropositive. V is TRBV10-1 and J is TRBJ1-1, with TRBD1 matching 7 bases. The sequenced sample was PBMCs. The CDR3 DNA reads TGCGCCAGCAGTGACCAGGGGGTTAACACTGAAGCTTTCTTT. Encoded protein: CASSDQGVNTEAFF.